This T cell receptor (beta chain) was sequenced for a study of blood T cell repertoires in COVID-19. Study-wide context: Whether acute or convalescent, the COVID-19 samples came from the United States, Italy and Spain. From T cells, B-cell-depleted T cells, or PBMCs came the material, which was cDNA or gDNA.

Germline loops: CDR1 SNHLY, CDR2 FYNNEI. This CDR3 contains 13 residues. V dropped 11 bases and J dropped 3 bases, with 16 bases sitting between them. Profiled with immunoSEQ multiplex PCR; TCRdb holds only in-frame clones, not every one. The profile shows under 350,000 clones, 75% to 90% of them singletons. This clonotype originated in a man aged 45-60 years with acute or convalescent COVID-19. The sample taken for sequencing was peripheral blood. This chain joins TRBV2 and TRBJ1-1; D remains ambiguous. This chain's CDR3 is CAGTGESDTEAFF. CDR3 sequence (DNA): TGTGCCGGAACCGGAGAGTCGGACACTGAAGCTTTCTTT.